This TCR beta chain is drawn from a study of shared clonotypes between healthy human individuals. The assay was immunoSEQ multiplex PCR, and TCRdb's table has in-frame clones only and misses some. The sample holds approximately 110,000 clones; approximately 70% are singletons and the top ten take approximately 24%. V was clipped by 7 bases and J by 0 bases, with 9 bases between them. This CDR3 has 13 amino acids. CDR1 is LNHDA, CDR2 SQIVND, per germline (reference sequence). General study results and limits: A few donors held roughly 5% of naive CD4 clonotypes in common.

Concerning this clone itself: The antigen is undetermined.

The chain carries TRBV19 and TRBJ1-1; no reliable D call. The material sequenced was memory CD8+ T cells sorted from blood. Subset defined: CD45RO+ cells pooled with CCR7-negative TemRA cells. This clonotype was sampled from a woman under 40 in good health. The CDR3 DNA sequence: TGTGCCAGTAAGTCTTTCATGAACACTGAAGCTTTCTTT. Amino acids: CASKSFMNTEAFF.